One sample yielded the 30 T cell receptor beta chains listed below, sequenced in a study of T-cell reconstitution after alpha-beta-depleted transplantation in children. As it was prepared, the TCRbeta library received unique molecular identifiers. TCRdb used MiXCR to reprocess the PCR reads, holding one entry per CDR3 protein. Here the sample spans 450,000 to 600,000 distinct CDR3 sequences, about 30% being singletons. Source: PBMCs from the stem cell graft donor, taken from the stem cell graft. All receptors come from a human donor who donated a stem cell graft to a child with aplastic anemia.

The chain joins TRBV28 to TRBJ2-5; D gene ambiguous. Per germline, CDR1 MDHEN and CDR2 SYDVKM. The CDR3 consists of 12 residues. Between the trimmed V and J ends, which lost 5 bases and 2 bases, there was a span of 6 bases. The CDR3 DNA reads TGTGCCAGCAGTATATTACAAGAGACCCAGTACTTC. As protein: CASSILQETQYF.

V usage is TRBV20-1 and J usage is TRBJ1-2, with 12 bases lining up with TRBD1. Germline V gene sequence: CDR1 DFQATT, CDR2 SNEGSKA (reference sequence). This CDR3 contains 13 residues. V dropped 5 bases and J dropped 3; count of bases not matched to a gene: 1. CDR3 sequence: CSAGTGGYYGYTF. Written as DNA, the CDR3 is TGCAGTGCTGGGACAGGGGGCTACTATGGCTACACCTTC.

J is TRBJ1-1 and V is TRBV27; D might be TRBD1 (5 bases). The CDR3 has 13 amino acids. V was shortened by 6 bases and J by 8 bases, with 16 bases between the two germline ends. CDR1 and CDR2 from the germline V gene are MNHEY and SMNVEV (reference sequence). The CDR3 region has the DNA TGTGCCAGCAGGATCCAAGGGGCGGAGGAAGCTTTCTTT. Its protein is CASRIQGAEEAFF.

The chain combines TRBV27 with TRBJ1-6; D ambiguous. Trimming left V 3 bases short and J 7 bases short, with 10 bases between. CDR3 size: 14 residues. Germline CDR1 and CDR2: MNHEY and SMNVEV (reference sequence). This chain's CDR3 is CASSLGSGNSPLHF. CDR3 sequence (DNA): TGTGCCAGCAGTTTGGGTTCCGGGAATTCACCCCTCCACTTT.

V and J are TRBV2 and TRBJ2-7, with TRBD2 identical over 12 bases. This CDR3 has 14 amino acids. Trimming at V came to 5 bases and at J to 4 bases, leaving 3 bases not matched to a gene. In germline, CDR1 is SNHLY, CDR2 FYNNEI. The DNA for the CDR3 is TGTGCCAGCAGTAGACTAGCGGGAGCTTACGAGCAGTACTTC. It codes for CASSRLAGAYEQYF.

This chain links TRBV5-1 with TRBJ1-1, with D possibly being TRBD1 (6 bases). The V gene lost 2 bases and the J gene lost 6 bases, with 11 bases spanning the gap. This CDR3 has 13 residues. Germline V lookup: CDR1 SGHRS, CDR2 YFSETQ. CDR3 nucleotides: TGCGCCAGCAGCTTTCCAGGGGACGCTGAAGCTTTCTTT. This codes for CASSFPGDAEAFF.

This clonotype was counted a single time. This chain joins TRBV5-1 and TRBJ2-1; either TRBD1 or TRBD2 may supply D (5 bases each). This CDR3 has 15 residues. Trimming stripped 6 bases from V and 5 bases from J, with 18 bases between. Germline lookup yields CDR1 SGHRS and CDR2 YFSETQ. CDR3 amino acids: CASTLGDQTNNEQFF. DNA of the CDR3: TGCGCCAGCACCTTAGGGGACCAGACAAACAATGAGCAGTTCTTC. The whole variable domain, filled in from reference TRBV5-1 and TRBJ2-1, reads KAGVTQTPRYLIKTRGQQVTLSCSPISGHRSVSWYQQTPGQGLQFLFEYFSETQRNKGNFPGRFSGRQFSNSRSEMNVSTLELGDSALYLCASTLGDQTNNEQFFGPGTRLTVL.

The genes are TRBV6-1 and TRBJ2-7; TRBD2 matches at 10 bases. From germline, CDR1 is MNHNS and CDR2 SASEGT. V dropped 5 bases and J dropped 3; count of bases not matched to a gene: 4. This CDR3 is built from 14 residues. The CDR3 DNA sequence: TGTGCCAGCAGTACAGCGGGAGGGATCTACGAGCAGTACGTC. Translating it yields CASSTAGGIYEQYV.

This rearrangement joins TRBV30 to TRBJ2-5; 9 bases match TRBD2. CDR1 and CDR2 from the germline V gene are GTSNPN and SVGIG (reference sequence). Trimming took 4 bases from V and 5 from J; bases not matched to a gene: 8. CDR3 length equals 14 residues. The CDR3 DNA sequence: TGTGCCTGGAATCCGGGACTAGCTGGGGAGACCCAGTACTTC. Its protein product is CAWNPGLAGETQYF.

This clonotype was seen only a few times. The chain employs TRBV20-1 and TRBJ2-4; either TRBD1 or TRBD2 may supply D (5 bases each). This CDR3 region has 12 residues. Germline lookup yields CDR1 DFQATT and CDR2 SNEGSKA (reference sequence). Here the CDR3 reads CSLGVAKNIQYF. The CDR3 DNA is TGCAGCTTGGGGGTAGCCAAAAACATTCAGTACTTC.

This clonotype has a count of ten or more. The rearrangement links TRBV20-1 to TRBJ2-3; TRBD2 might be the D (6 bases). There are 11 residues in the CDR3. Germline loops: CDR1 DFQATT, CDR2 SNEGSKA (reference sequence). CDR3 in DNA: TGCAGGCCCCCTCACTCGGTGGGAGGGTATTTT. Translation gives CRPPHSVGGYF.

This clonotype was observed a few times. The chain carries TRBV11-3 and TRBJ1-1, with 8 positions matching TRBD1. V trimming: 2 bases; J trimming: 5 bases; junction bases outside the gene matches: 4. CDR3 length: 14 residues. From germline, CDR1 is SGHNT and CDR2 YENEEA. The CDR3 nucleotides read TGTGCCAGCAGCTTACGGACAGGGAATACTGAAGCTTTCTTT. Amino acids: CASSLRTGNTEAFF.

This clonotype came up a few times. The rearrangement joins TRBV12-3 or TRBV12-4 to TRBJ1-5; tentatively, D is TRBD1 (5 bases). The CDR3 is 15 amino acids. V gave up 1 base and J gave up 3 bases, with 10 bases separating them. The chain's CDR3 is CASSLEATVNQPQHF. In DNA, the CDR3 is TGTGCCAGCAGTTTAGAGGCGACAGTCAATCAGCCCCAGCATTTT.

CDR3: CASSSSGSETQYF. The CDR3 DNA reads as TGTGCCAGCAGTTCTAGCGGTTCAGAGACCCAGTACTTC. This chain links TRBV6-5 with TRBJ2-5; TRBD2 agrees at 7 bases. Germline V gives CDR1 MNHEY, CDR2 SVGAGI. Trimming took 4 bases from V and 4 from J; bases not matched to a gene: 3. The CDR3 totals 13 residues.

For the CDR3, the DNA is TGTGCCAGCAGCCCGGGTGGACAGTTGGAGACCCAGTACTTC. This encodes CASSPGGQLETQYF. The rearrangement links TRBV11-3 to TRBJ2-5; D perhaps matches TRBD1 (6 bases). Germline CDR1 is SGHNT and CDR2 is YENEEA. This CDR3 comprises 14 residues. Trimming pared 5 bases from V and 5 bases from J, leaving 15 bases between.

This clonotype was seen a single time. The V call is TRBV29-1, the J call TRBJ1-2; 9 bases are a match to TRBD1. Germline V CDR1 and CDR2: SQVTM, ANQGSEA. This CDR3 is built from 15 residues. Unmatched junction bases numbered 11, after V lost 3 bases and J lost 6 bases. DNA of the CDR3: TGCAGCGTTGACTCCACAGGGGGCTCATTCAATGGCTACACCTTC. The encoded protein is CSVDSTGGSFNGYTF. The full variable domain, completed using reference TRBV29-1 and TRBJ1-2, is SAVISQKPSRDICQRGTSLTIQCQVDSQVTMMFWYRQQPGQSLTLIATANQGSEATYESGFVIDKFPISRPNLTFSTLTVSNMSPEDSSIYLCSVDSTGGSFNGYTFGSGTRLTVV.

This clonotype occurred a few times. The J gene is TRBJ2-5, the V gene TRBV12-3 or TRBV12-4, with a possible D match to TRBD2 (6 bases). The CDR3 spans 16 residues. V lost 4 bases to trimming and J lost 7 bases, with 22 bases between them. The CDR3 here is CASSSSLGRLRGTQYF. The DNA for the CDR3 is TGTGCCAGCAGTTCCTCTCTGGGACGCCTGCGGGGGACCCAGTACTTC.

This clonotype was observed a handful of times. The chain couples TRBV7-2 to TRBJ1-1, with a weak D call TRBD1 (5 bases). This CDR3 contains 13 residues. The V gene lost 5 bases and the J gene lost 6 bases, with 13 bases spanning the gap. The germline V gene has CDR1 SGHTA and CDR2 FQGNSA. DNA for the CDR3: TGTGCCAGCAGCCCCCGGGGGGACGCTGAAGCTTTCTTT. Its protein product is CASSPRGDAEAFF.

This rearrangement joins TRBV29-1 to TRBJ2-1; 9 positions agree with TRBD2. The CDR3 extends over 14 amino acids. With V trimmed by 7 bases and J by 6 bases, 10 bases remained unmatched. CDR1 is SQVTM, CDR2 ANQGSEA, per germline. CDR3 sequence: CSARGGGGPNEQFF. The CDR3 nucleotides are TGCAGCGCCCGCGGGGGGGGGGGGCCCAATGAGCAGTTCTTC.

The CDR3 sequence is CASSLGSANNEQFF. As DNA, the CDR3 is TGCGCCAGCAGCTTGGGCTCAGCGAACAATGAGCAGTTCTTC. The rearrangement joins TRBV5-1 to TRBJ2-1, with D uncertain. Germline V CDR1 and CDR2: SGHRS, YFSETQ. Trimming stripped 0 bases from V and 5 bases from J, with 9 bases between. The CDR3 consists of 14 residues. Together with reference TRBV5-1 and TRBJ2-1, the CDR3 gives the full variable domain: KAGVTQTPRYLIKTRGQQVTLSCSPISGHRSVSWYQQTPGQGLQFLFEYFSETQRNKGNFPGRFSGRQFSNSRSEMNVSTLELGDSALYLCASSLGSANNEQFFGPGTRLTVL.

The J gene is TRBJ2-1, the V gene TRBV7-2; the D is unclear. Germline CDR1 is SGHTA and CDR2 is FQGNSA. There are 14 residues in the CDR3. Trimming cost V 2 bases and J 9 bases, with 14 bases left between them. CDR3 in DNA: TGTGCCAGCAGCTTATTGGGCCCGCGGAGTGAGCAGTTCTTC. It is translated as CASSLLGPRSEQFF.

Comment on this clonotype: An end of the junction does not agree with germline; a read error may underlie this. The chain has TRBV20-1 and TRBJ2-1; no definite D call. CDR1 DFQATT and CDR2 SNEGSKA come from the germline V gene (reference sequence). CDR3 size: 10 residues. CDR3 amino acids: CSASLVPPSF. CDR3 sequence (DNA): TGCAGTGCTAGTCTCGTACCGCCGTCATTC.

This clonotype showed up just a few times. The DNA of the CDR3 is TGTGCCAGCAGCTTAGCCGGGACAGGAATTCGGGCGAACACTGAAGCTTTCTTT. Its translation: CASSLAGTGIRANTEAFF. The rearrangement joins TRBV11-1 to TRBJ1-1; 8 bases fit TRBD1. Germline loops: CDR1 SGHAT, CDR2 FQDESV (reference sequence). The CDR3 totals 18 residues. V shed 0 bases, J shed 1 base, and the junction held 10 bases outside the gene matches.

The CDR3 DNA sequence: TGTGCCAGCAGCTTGGGGTGGGAGAGGGTCACCGGGGAGCTGTTTTTT. This sequence encodes CASSLGWERVTGELFF. The V call is TRBV7-2, the J call TRBJ2-2, with D possibly TRBD2 on 5 matching bases. V lost 3 bases to trimming and J lost 4 bases, with 15 bases between them. The CDR3 has 16 amino acids. Germline lookup yields CDR1 SGHTA and CDR2 FQGNSA.

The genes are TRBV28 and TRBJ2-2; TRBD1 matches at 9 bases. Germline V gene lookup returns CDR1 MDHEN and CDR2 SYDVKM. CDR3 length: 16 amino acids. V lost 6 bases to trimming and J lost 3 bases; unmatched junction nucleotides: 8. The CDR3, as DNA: TGTGCCAGCAGCCCGGTGACAGGGGGGGACACCGGGGAGCTGTTTTTT. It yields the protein CASSPVTGGDTGELFF.

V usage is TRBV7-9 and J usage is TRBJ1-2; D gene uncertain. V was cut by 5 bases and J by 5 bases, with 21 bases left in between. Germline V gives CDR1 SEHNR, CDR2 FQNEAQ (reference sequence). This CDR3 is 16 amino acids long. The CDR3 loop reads CASSPARRQEVYGYTF. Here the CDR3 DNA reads TGTGCCAGCAGCCCAGCAAGGCGGCAGGAGGTTTATGGCTACACCTTC.

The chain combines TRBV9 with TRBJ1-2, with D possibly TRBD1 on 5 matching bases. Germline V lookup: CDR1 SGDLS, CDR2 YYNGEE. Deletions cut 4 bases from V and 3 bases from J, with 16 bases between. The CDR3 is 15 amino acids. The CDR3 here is CASSTHRGGDYGYTF. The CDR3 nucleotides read TGTGCCAGCAGCACCCACAGAGGAGGGGACTATGGCTACACCTTC.

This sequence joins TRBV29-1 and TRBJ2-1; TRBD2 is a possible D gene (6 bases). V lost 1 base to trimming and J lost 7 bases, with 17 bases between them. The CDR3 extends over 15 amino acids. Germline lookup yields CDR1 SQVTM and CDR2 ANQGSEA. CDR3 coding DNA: TGCAGCGTTGAAGGTACGGGAGAGGTCTGGAATGAGCAGTTCTTC. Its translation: CSVEGTGEVWNEQFF.

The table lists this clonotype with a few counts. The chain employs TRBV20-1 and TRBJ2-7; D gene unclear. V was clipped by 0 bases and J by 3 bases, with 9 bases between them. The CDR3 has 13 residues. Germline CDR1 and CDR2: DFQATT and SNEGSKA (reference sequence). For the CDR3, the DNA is TGCAGTGCTAGAGATGAAGGGATCTACGAGCAGTACTTC. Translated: CSARDEGIYEQYF.

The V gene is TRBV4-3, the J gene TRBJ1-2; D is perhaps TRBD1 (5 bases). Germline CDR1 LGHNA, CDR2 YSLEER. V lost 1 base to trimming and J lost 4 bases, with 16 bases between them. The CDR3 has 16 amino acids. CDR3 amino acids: CASSQVWSGTGYGYTF. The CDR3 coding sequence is TGCGCCAGCAGCCAAGTGTGGTCAGGGACTGGCTATGGCTACACCTTC.